A selection of T cell receptor beta chains follows, all from one sample in a study of blood T cells in healthy people across ages. TCRdb re-called the 5' RACE reads with MiXCR, one entry per CDR3 protein. The data hold some 890,000 distinct CDR3 sequences, with approximately 32% observed a single time. These data were also reused for a study on T cells of mothers and their children.

What was sequenced was blood. The receptors shown here come from a woman aged 35 to 49 in good health. CDR3s include the opening cysteine and the closing phenylalanine or tryptophan. Clone sizes are given selectively: once, few, many, or a class where the clone is expanded.

size | J | V | CDR3
NA | TRBJ1-4 | TRBV20-1 | CSASGSGEKLFF
NA | TRBJ2-7 | TRBV19 | CASSSEEDRESYEQYF
NA | TRBJ2-1 | TRBV7-7 | CASSSGDESYNEQFF
few | TRBJ2-3 | TRBV7-7 | CASSLGTSGNTDTQYF
many | TRBJ2-4 | TRBV11-2 | CASSSPRGPLAKNIQYF
NA | TRBJ1-2 | TRBV2 | CASSVWGQANYGYTF
NA | TRBJ2-3 | TRBV20-1 | CSARDFRDLGKDTQYF
few | TRBJ2-5 | TRBV5-1 | CASSPGTGAKETQYF
NA | TRBJ2-4 | TRBV20-1 | CSAPGKGAKNIQYF
few | TRBJ1-1 | TRBV24-1 | CATSDQRQGDGTEAFF
NA | TRBJ1-5 | TRBV3-1 | CASSHLQYNQPQHF
NA | TRBJ2-5 | TRBV27 | CASSDGQVQETQYF
NA | TRBJ2-2 | TRBV5-1 | CAGSFAGPNTGELFF
few | TRBJ1-1 | TRBV4-1 | CASSHVFDENTEAFF
few | TRBJ1-1 | TRBV29-1 | CSAPGQGSPNTEAFF
NA | TRBJ1-4 | TRBV28 | CASSLRGSMEKKLFF
NA | TRBJ2-7 | TRBV27 | CASSWALAYEQYF
NA | TRBJ2-3 | TRBV20-1 | CSASPGGGDTQYF
few | TRBJ2-5 | TRBV24-1 | CATGGSQGPETQYF
many | TRBJ1-2 | TRBV15 | CATSIGQNYGYTF
few | TRBJ1-2 | TRBV6-5 | CASSQTGDGYTF
few | TRBJ2-6 | TRBV3-1 | CASSRGTVLSGANVLTF
NA | TRBJ2-1 | TRBV20-1 | CSARDARISYNEQFF
once | TRBJ2-1 | TRBV5-6 | CASSLAASGGAWFF
NA | TRBJ1-1 | TRBV5-1 | CASSLAAGPGTEAFF
NA | TRBJ1-1 | TRBV12-3/TRBV12-4 | CASSQGGSMSSEAFF
few | TRBJ1-2 | TRBV29-1 | CSVEDGQTYGYTF
NA | TRBJ2-4 | TRBV20-1 | CSARVRGTLENIQYF
many | TRBJ2-1 | TRBV12-3/TRBV12-4 | CASSLKGNSYNEQFF
NA | TRBJ2-2 | TRBV6-6 | CASSRGLGEMTGELFF
NA | TRBJ2-2 | TRBV4-3 | CASSQETLAGGGELFF
NA | TRBJ2-1 | TRBV7-7 | CASSSNPGDEQFF
few | TRBJ2-3 | TRBV5-6 | CASSLDRGQTDTQYF
few | TRBJ2-6 | TRBV12-3/TRBV12-4 | CASSLDNRGAGANVLTF
NA | TRBJ1-1 | TRBV12-3/TRBV12-4 | CANSLLEGSTEAFF
many | TRBJ2-7 | TRBV29-1 | CSGMDSYEQYF
NA | TRBJ1-5 | TRBV7-2 | CASSLEGWGYSNQPQHF
NA | TRBJ1-2 | TRBV29-1 | CSLFGSPYGYTF
NA | TRBJ1-5 | TRBV29-1 | CSVGAGDGNQPQHF
many | TRBJ1-6 | TRBV6-5 | CASSPPKAAGTPLHF
NA | TRBJ2-3 | TRBV30 | CAWRDSLASADTQYF
NA | TRBJ2-7 | TRBV2 | CASTSGTGHYEQYF
NA | TRBJ2-1 | TRBV5-1 | CASSFGTGVRDEQFF
NA | TRBJ2-3 | TRBV27 | CASATYSSGGTDTQYF
NA | TRBJ2-1 | TRBV9 | CASGVFDSYNEQFF
few | TRBJ1-5 | TRBV12-3/TRBV12-4 | CASSSTMGQDKHF
few | TRBJ2-7 | TRBV2 | CASSTGTGFYEQYF
NA | TRBJ2-6 | TRBV5-1 | CASAGLSGANVLTF
few | TRBJ1-1 | TRBV5-1 | CASSGLGEGTEAFF
NA | TRBJ1-2 | TRBV20-1 | CVASGYTF
many | TRBJ1-2 | TRBV4-1 | CASSPWEGGLGGYTF
many | TRBJ2-1 | TRBV7-2 | CASRSGQGWAEQFF
few | TRBJ1-5 | TRBV20-1 | CSARDPGGLNQPQHF
few | TRBJ1-1 | TRBV7-2 | CASSSTLMNTEAFF
NA | TRBJ2-1 | TRBV5-1 | CASSFPGLASESSYNEQFF